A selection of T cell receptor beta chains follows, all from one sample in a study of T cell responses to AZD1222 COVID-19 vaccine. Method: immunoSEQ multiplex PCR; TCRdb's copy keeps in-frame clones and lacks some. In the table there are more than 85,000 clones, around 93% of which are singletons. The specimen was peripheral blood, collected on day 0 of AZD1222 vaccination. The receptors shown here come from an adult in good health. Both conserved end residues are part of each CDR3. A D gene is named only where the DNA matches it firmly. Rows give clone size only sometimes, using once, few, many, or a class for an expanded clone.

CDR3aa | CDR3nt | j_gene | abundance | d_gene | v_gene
CAWRSERELSYNEQFF | TGTGCCTGGAGGAGCGAGCGGGAGTTGTCCTACAATGAGCAGTTCTTC | TRBJ2-1 | NA | TRBD2 | TRBV30
CASSPRTSGRVDTQYF | TGTGCCAGCAGCCCACGGACTAGCGGAAGGGTAGATACGCAGTATTTT | TRBJ2-3 | NA | TRBD2 | TRBV7-9
CASRDRGTDTIYF | TGTGCCAGCAGGGACAGGGGGACGGACACCATATATTTT | TRBJ1-3 | NA | TRBD1 | TRBV6-5
CASSEGYYNSPLHF | TGTGCCAGCAGCGAGGGCTACTATAATTCACCCCTCCACTTT | TRBJ1-6 | once | NA | TRBV11-3
CASSRGQSGEQYF | TGTGCCAGCAGCCGTGGACAGTCTGGGGAGCAGTACTTC | TRBJ2-7 | NA | NA | TRBV7-3
CSVQGPGGNQPQHF | TGCAGCGTCCAGGGACCAGGTGGCAATCAGCCCCAGCATTTT | TRBJ1-5 | few | NA | TRBV29-1
CASTLRTGNQPQHF | TGTGCCAGCACGTTACGGACGGGCAATCAGCCCCAGCATTTT | TRBJ1-5 | NA | NA | TRBV27
CAPCGNRTGTYNEQFF | TGTGCCCCTTGCGGGAACAGGACAGGGACCTACAATGAGCAGTTCTTC | TRBJ2-1 | NA | TRBD1 | TRBV28
CASSVHRQQSSGNTIYF | TGTGCCAGCAGCGTACATCGACAGCAAAGCTCTGGAAACACCATATATTTT | TRBJ1-3 | NA | NA | TRBV9
CASSYSGTANYGYTF | TGTGCCAGCAGTTACTCCGGGACCGCCAACTATGGCTACACCTTC | TRBJ1-2 | NA | NA | TRBV6-5
CASSIGTGWDTGELFF | TGTGCCAGTAGTATCGGGACAGGGTGGGACACCGGGGAGCTGTTTTTT | TRBJ2-2 | NA | TRBD1 | TRBV19
CARTTGGQETQYF | TGTGCCCGCACGACAGGGGGGCAAGAGACCCAGTACTTC | TRBJ2-5 | once | TRBD1 | TRBV30
CASSFQGTNYGYTF | TGCGCCAGCAGCTTTCAGGGGACCAACTATGGCTACACCTTC | TRBJ1-2 | NA | NA | TRBV5-1
CATSRDLTDDGYTF | TGTGCCACCAGCAGAGATTTAACAGACGATGGCTACACCTTC | TRBJ1-2 | once | NA | TRBV15
CASSLGPGAGNTIYF | TGTGCCAGCAGCTTAGGACCAGGGGCAGGAAACACCATATATTTT | TRBJ1-3 | NA | NA | TRBV7-2
CASSQLASGDPRTGELFF | TGTGCCAGCAGCCAACTAGCTAGCGGGGACCCGAGGACCGGGGAGCTGTTTTTT | TRBJ2-2 | NA | TRBD2 | TRBV4-2
CASSQGLRRGDLAKNIQYF | TGTGCCAGCAGCCAAGGCCTACGTCGGGGGGACCTAGCCAAAAACATTCAGTACTTC | TRBJ2-4 | NA | TRBD2 | TRBV14
CASSIDFRGIGYTF | TGTGCCAGTAGTATAGATTTTCGGGGGATCGGCTACACCTTC | TRBJ1-2 | NA | NA | TRBV19
CASSPAGDWEATFF | TGTGCCAGCAGCCCAGCGGGGGACTGGGAGGCGACTTTCTTT | TRBJ1-1 | NA | NA | TRBV28
CATSDRTGFGYTF | TGTGCCACCAGTGACCGGACAGGTTTTGGCTACACCTTC | TRBJ1-2 | NA | TRBD1 | TRBV24-1
CASSSGLVDEQFF | TGTGCCAGCTCATCGGGCCTCGTCGATGAGCAGTTCTTC | TRBJ2-1 | NA | NA | TRBV18
CASSPRGAGTGQPQHF | TGTGCCAGTAGTCCCCGTGGGGCCGGGACAGGTCAGCCCCAGCATTTT | TRBJ1-5 | NA | TRBD1 | TRBV19